One and the same sample provided the 18 T cell receptor beta chains below, sequenced in a study of blood T cell repertoires in COVID-19. Sequencing used immunoSEQ multiplex PCR; TCRdb keeps in-frame clones, though not all of them. The sample consists of a few hundred thousand clones, about nine tenths of them appearing once. The sample consisted of peripheral blood. The receptors shown here come from a woman between 35 and 50 years old who had recovered from COVID-19.

This chain links TRBV4-1 with TRBJ2-2, with 14 bases aligning to TRBD2. CDR3 length equals 18 residues. The trim removed 1 base at V and 5 bases at J, leaving 6 bases unmatched. Germline loops: CDR1 MGHRA, CDR2 YSYEKL. The CDR3 DNA is TGCGCCAGCAGCCAAGGGGGACTAGCGGGAGTGGGTACCGGGGAGCTGTTTTTT. It yields the protein CASSQGGLAGVGTGELFF.

The chain is built from TRBV11-2 and TRBJ2-1; 7 bases match TRBD2. The germline gives CDR1 SGHAT, CDR2 FQNNGV. The CDR3 covers 13 residues. The trim removed 1 base at V and 9 bases at J, leaving 3 bases unmatched. CDR3 DNA sequence: TGTGCCAGCAGCTTAGGCGGGAGTGGTGAGCAGTTCTTC. The encoded protein is CASSLGGSGEQFF.

The rearrangement links TRBV2 to TRBJ1-1; D is undetermined. This CDR3 comprises 13 residues. Germline CDR1 and CDR2: SNHLY and FYNNEI. The V and J ends lost 6 bases and 7 bases respectively, with 15 bases between them. The CDR3 DNA reads TGTGCCAGCAGCGCCTTTCCGGGTGGTGAAGCTTTCTTT. Its protein product is CASSAFPGGEAFF. The entire variable domain, with the rest obtained from reference TRBV2 and TRBJ1-1, is as follows: EPEVTQTPSHQVTQMGQEVILRCVPISNHLYFYWYRQILGQKVEFLVSFYNNEISEKSEIFDDQFSVERPDGSNFTLKIRSTKLEDSAMYFCASSAFPGGEAFFGQGTRLTVV.

The chain recombines TRBV5-1 with TRBJ2-5; 7 bases fit TRBD1. V was pared by 4 bases and J by 1 base, with 7 bases of the junction left unmatched. Looked up from germline, CDR1 is SGHRS and CDR2 is YFSETQ. CDR3 length: 15 amino acids. CDR3 sequence: CASSTTTGTQETQYF. The CDR3 DNA is TGCGCCAGCAGCACCACGACAGGGACCCAAGAGACCCAGTACTTC. Complete variable domain (other parts from reference TRBV5-1 and TRBJ2-5): KAGVTQTPRYLIKTRGQQVTLSCSPISGHRSVSWYQQTPGQGLQFLFEYFSETQRNKGNFPGRFSGRQFSNSRSEMNVSTLELGDSALYLCASSTTTGTQETQYFGPGTRLLVL.

This chain joins TRBV7-9 and TRBJ1-1; D gene uncertain. CDR1 and CDR2 from the germline V gene are SEHNR and FQNEAQ (reference sequence). The V and J ends lost 1 base and 6 bases respectively, with 9 bases between them. There are 13 residues in the CDR3. CDR3 coding DNA: TGTGCCAGCAGCTTAGAGGTTCAGGCTGAAGCTTTCTTT. The encoded protein is CASSLEVQAEAFF.

In its sample, this clone was seen once. The chain links TRBV19 to TRBJ2-1; D may be TRBD1 (5 bases). The germline gives CDR1 LNHDA, CDR2 SQIVND (reference sequence). The V gene lost 1 base and the J gene lost 0 bases, with 7 bases spanning the gap. The CDR3 has 15 residues. CDR3 nucleotide sequence: TGTGCCAGTAGTATAGGTCAGGGCTCCTACAATGAGCAGTTCTTC. Translation: CASSIGQGSYNEQFF.

The CDR3 sequence: CASSLVRGIYEQYF. The CDR3 DNA reads TGTGCCAGCAGCTTGGTTAGAGGAATCTACGAGCAGTACTTC. The chain employs TRBV5-5 and TRBJ2-7; D ambiguous. Looked up from germline, CDR1 is SGHKS and CDR2 is YYEKEE (reference sequence). The CDR3 spans 14 residues. V was trimmed by 0 bases and J by 3 bases, leaving 10 bases between them.

The rearrangement joins TRBV9 to TRBJ2-3; 14 positions match TRBD2. CDR1 and CDR2 (germline): SGDLS, YYNGEE. Unmatched junction bases numbered 8, after V lost 3 bases and J lost 5 bases. The CDR3 is made up of 17 amino acids. This CDR3 reads CASSGGGLAGVGDTQYF. In DNA, the CDR3 is TGTGCCAGCAGCGGGGGGGGACTAGCGGGAGTTGGAGATACGCAGTATTTT.

The chain recombines TRBV29-1 with TRBJ2-7; the D gene is possibly TRBD1 (5 bases). Trimming stripped 7 bases from V and 4 bases from J, with 14 bases between. This CDR3 has 12 residues. Germline V gene data show CDR1 as SQVTM and CDR2 as ANQGSEA. The CDR3 DNA follows: TGCAGCGCCTGGGGCTTAAGGTACGAGCAGTACTTC. This gives the protein CSAWGLRYEQYF.

This sequence joins TRBV5-5 and TRBJ2-1; 11 bases fit TRBD2. V gave up 4 bases and J gave up 8 bases; unmatched junction bases: 14. The CDR3 has 17 amino acids. Germline V lookup: CDR1 SGHKS, CDR2 YYEKEE (reference sequence). CDR3 loop: CASSKLAGGSTTDEQFF. For the CDR3, the DNA is TGTGCCAGCAGCAAATTAGCGGGAGGGTCCACTACGGATGAGCAGTTCTTC.

The CDR3 DNA sequence: TGTGCCAGCAGCCAATTACAGGGGGGGAGTGAGCAGTTCTTC. This translates into CASSQLQGGSEQFF. The J gene is TRBJ2-1, the V gene TRBV3-1 (or the pseudogene TRBV3-2), with a weak D call TRBD1 (8 bases). Germline V gene sequence: CDR1 LGHDT, CDR2 YNNKEL (reference sequence). The CDR3 length is 14 residues. The V end was cut by 2 bases, the J end by 9 bases, with 14 bases between.

This sequence joins TRBV7-3 and TRBJ2-1; TRBD2 matches at 7 bases. V dropped 4 bases and J dropped 9; count of bases not matched to a gene: 12. This CDR3 contains 15 residues. CDR1 is SGHTA and CDR2 is FQGTGA in the germline V gene. CDR3 DNA sequence: TGTGCCAGCAGCTCCCTTGAGGGAGGGATTGGTGAGCAGTTCTTC. Translation gives CASSSLEGGIGEQFF.

The chain combines TRBV7-2 with TRBJ1-2; unclear D gene. CDR3 length: 13 residues. Trimming took off 8 bases at V and 6 bases at J, with 16 bases between the two ends. CDR1 SGHTA and CDR2 FQGNSA come from the germline V gene. As DNA, the CDR3 is TGTGCCAGCGGACTCTACCCCACCGATGGCTACACCTTC. Its translation is CASGLYPTDGYTF.

This chain connects TRBV4-1 to TRBJ2-5; 7 bases align to TRBD2. With V trimmed by 3 bases and J by 1 base, 11 bases remained unmatched. Germline V gives CDR1 MGHRA, CDR2 YSYEKL. The CDR3 is made up of 17 amino acids. The CDR3 spells CASSHHLLAAPQETQYF. CDR3 in DNA: TGCGCCAGCAGCCACCATCTCCTAGCGGCGCCCCAAGAGACCCAGTACTTC.

The CDR3 sequence is CASSTLTGELAFF. For the CDR3, the DNA is TGTGCCAGCAGTACATTAACAGGGGAATTGGCTTTCTTT. The rearrangement uses TRBV28 and TRBJ1-1; 7 nucleotides match TRBD1. The CDR3 consists of 13 residues. The V gene's germline CDR1 is MDHEN and CDR2 SYDVKM. The J segment lost 11 bases and the V segment lost 5 bases, leaving 11 bases of the junction unmatched.

V is TRBV28 and J is TRBJ2-7; possible D gene TRBD1, 6 bases. Trimming stripped 6 bases from V and 0 bases from J, with 12 bases between. Germline CDR1 reads MDHEN; CDR2 reads SYDVKM. This CDR3 region has 14 residues. The CDR3 sequence: CASRSDRSSYEQYF. DNA of the CDR3: TGTGCCAGCAGAAGCGACAGGTCCTCCTACGAGCAGTACTTC.

This sequence joins TRBV4-1 and TRBJ2-5; the D gene is possibly TRBD2 (6 bases). The CDR3 length is 14 residues. The V end was cut by 4 bases, the J end by 4 bases, with 13 bases between. Germline V gene data show CDR1 as MGHRA and CDR2 as YSYEKL. CDR3: CASSPPAGRETQYF. CDR3 DNA: TGCGCCAGCAGCCCCCCGGCGGGGAGAGAGACCCAGTACTTC.

The V call is TRBV28, the J call TRBJ1-5; no clear D. V was trimmed by 8 bases and J by 0 bases, leaving 11 bases between them. The CDR3 extends over 14 amino acids. The germline V gene has CDR1 MDHEN and CDR2 SYDVKM. The CDR3 DNA is TGTGCCAGCTTGAGGCATTATAGCAATCAGCCCCAGCATTTT. Residues: CASLRHYSNQPQHF.